This T cell receptor (beta chain) derives from a study of shared clonotypes between healthy human individuals. Study-level findings and limits: For naive CD4 cells, approximately 4.7% of clonotypes were shared across several donors.

The table lists this clone with a count of one. Its antigen is as yet unknown. Trimming shortened V by 3 bases and J by 0 bases, and 13 bases separated the two germline ends. This CDR3 has 16 residues. Germline V gene lookup returns CDR1 SGHNT and CDR2 YYREEE (reference sequence). The split of CD4+ cells yielded CD45RA+ naive and CD45RA-negative memory subsets. Several immunoSEQ 96-well plates shared each subset's DNA, each plate a replicate. Each sorted subset replicate got 200 ng genomic DNA, roughly 30,000 genomes. Sequencing used immunoSEQ multiplex PCR; TCRdb keeps in-frame clones, though not all of them. The table shows a few million clones, with 80% to 95% occurring only once.

The sequenced material came from naive CD4+ T cells from PBMCs. Subset reported: CD45RA+ positively selected. The chain carries TRBV5-4 and TRBJ2-1; D uncertain. This receptor was identified in a man aged 18 to 30 in good health. Some clones in this sample may be carry-over from other donors' samples. CDR3 DNA: TGTGCCAGCAGCTCCTCCCAGTCACGCTCCTACAATGAGCAGTTCTTC. Translation gives CASSSSQSRSYNEQFF.